The entry below gives a single TCR beta chain sequence along with its context. What it binds is unknown. TCRdb's table, derived via immunoSEQ multiplex PCR, lists solely in-frame clones and lacks some. This sample has approximately 26,000 clones, with around 72% found just once. This sample was included in a study of memory CD4+ T cells and cytomegalovirus serostatus. Study-level findings and limits: The CMV-associated TCR signature appears largely within the CD4+ memory repertoire. CD4+ memory repertoires contained about 40% of the roughly 150 reported CMV TCRbeta sequences.

V dropped 7 bases and J dropped 15 bases, with 22 bases sitting between them. Germline CDR1 and CDR2: SQVTM and ANQGSEA. This CDR3 has 12 amino acids. The sort gate was single viable CD3+CD4+CD8-CD45RO+ cells for memory CD4+ T cells. The source of this sequence is an adult in good health and CMV-seronegative. The chain is built from TRBV29-1 and TRBJ2-1; D possibly matches TRBD1 or TRBD2 (5 bases each). The sequencing sample was made of memory CD4+ T cells from blood. In nucleotides, the CDR3 is TGCAGCGCCGAGGGACGGACCGCCGGCGGGTTCTTC. It encodes CSAEGRTAGGFF.